This record looks at one T cell receptor (beta chain) sequence and its context. The data originate from a study of post-analysis software for immune sequencing data. The TCR beta cDNA libraries contained unique molecular identifiers. TCRdb passed the PCR reads through MiXCR, listing each CDR3 protein once. The data hold some 500,000 distinct CDR3 sequences, with over 35% observed a single time. The receptor was isolated from a girl aged 5-17 years with multiple sclerosis. Material for sequencing was blood.

CDR3 in DNA: TGTGCCAGCAGTGGGGACCGAAGCCCTGAAGGCACCTACGAGCAGTACTTC. Amino acids: CASSGDRSPEGTYEQYF. This sequence joins TRBV12-3 or TRBV12-4 and TRBJ2-7; D may be TRBD1 or TRBD2 (5 bases each). V was trimmed by 5 bases and J by 2 bases, leaving 22 bases between them. The CDR3 totals 17 residues.